These 19 T cell receptor beta chains share one sample of origin, sequenced in a study of spatial heterogeneity in lung cancer. TCRdb re-analysed the 5' RACE reads in MiXCR, keeping a single row per CDR3 protein. The sample carries about 12,000 distinct CDR3 sequences, roughly 6.2% recorded once. Time point meaning: sample taken at primary tumor resection. Whole RNA came from tumor, nontumor lung or frozen PBMC and was sequenced without being sorted. The specimen comprised normal lung tissue next to the tumor, sampled at surgery. All receptors derive from a male donor with early-stage non-small cell lung cancer.

This clonotype is judged medium-sized. J is TRBJ2-3 and V is TRBV4-3, with 8 bases fitting TRBD2. The trim removed 0 bases at V and 2 bases at J, leaving 10 bases unmatched. The CDR3 has 18 amino acids. Germline V gene lookup returns CDR1 LGHNA and CDR2 YSLEER. The CDR3, as DNA: TGCGCCAGCAGCCAAGATCTAGTAGCGGGATTAAACACAGATACGCAGTATTTT. Translating it yields CASSQDLVAGLNTDTQYF.

This clonotype showed up many times. V is TRBV20-1 and J is TRBJ2-1, with TRBD2 matching 14 bases. V lost 3 bases and J lost 9; bases outside the gene matches: 4. CDR3 size: 14 residues. Germline assignment: CDR1 DFQATT and CDR2 SNEGSKA (reference sequence). The CDR3 nucleotides are TGCAGTGCTAGGACTAGCGGGAGGGACGGTGAGCAGTTCTTC. Protein: CSARTSGRDGEQFF.

Ten or more counts support this clonotype. The chain combines TRBV28 with TRBJ2-4; 10 bases align to TRBD1. Germline loops: CDR1 MDHEN, CDR2 SYDVKM. Trimming removed 6 bases from V and 1 base from J; junction bases left unmatched: 6. The CDR3 has 16 residues. DNA for the CDR3: TGTGCCAGCAGGGAGACAGGGGGCAGGGCCAAAAACATTCAGTACTTC. It encodes CASRETGGRAKNIQYF.

This clonotype was counted ten times or more. DNA of the CDR3: TGCAGTGCTACTAGGGAGACTAGCGCTAGCACAGATACGCAGTATTTT. Residues: CSATRETSASTDTQYF. V is TRBV20-1 and J is TRBJ2-3; 8 bases map to TRBD2. The ends lost 4 bases at V and 0 bases at J; junction bases unmatched: 9. The CDR3 runs 16 residues. The germline CDR1 and CDR2 sequences are DFQATT and SNEGSKA (reference sequence).

This clonotype was counted at least ten times. The V and J genes are TRBV29-1 and TRBJ2-1; D is undetermined. The V end was cut by 6 bases, the J end by 10 bases, with 16 bases between. The CDR3 sequence is 12 residues long. Germline CDR1 reads SQVTM; CDR2 reads ANQGSEA. CDR3 amino acids: CSVHGPYTEQFF. The CDR3 coding sequence is TGCAGCGTCCACGGCCCCTACACGGAGCAGTTCTTC.

The rearrangement uses TRBV2 and TRBJ2-5; D remains ambiguous. Trimming removed 4 bases at V and 4 bases at J, with 10 bases between. There are 13 residues in the CDR3. Germline values: CDR1 SNHLY, CDR2 FYNNEI. The CDR3 region is CASSASGGETQYF. The CDR3 DNA reads as TGTGCCAGCAGTGCGTCGGGCGGAGAGACCCAGTACTTC.

This clonotype is termed medium-sized (0.01 to 0.1%). The V call is TRBV15, the J call TRBJ2-2; the match to TRBD2 covers 10 bases. The CDR3 is made up of 16 amino acids. CDR1 and CDR2 (germline): LNHNV, YYDKDF (reference sequence). With V trimmed by 6 bases and J by 0 bases, 4 bases remained unmatched. The CDR3 loop reads CATRRTSGSNTGELFF. DNA for the CDR3: TGTGCCACCAGAAGGACTAGCGGTTCGAACACCGGGGAGCTGTTTTTT.

This clonotype was recorded many times. This rearrangement joins TRBV19 to TRBJ2-3; 7 bases agree with TRBD1. CDR3 size: 15 residues. Germline V gene lookup returns CDR1 LNHDA and CDR2 SQIVND (reference sequence). The trim removed 6 bases at V and 0 bases at J, leaving 6 bases unmatched. For the CDR3, the DNA is TGTGCCAGTAGGAACAGGGGCTCCAGCACAGATACGCAGTATTTT. Translating gives CASRNRGSSTDTQYF.

In this sample, this clonotype turned up many times. The DNA for the CDR3 is TGTGCCAGCAGCCCCGGGACTAGCGGGACCGGGGAGCTGTTTTTT. This encodes CASSPGTSGTGELFF. V is TRBV7-8 and J is TRBJ2-2, with 12 positions matching TRBD2. CDR1 and CDR2 from the germline V gene are SGHVS and FQNEAQ. The CDR3 runs 15 residues. V lost 5 bases to trimming and J lost 5 bases; unmatched junction nucleotides: 3.

This clonotype has just a few counts. This chain uses TRBV2 with TRBJ2-2; D ambiguous. Trimming took off 6 bases at V and 6 bases at J, with 8 bases between the two ends. This CDR3 region has 12 residues. Germline lookup yields CDR1 SNHLY and CDR2 FYNNEI. CDR3 bases: TGTGCCAGCAGAGATATAGCCGGGGAGCTGTTTTTT. The encoded protein is CASRDIAGELFF.

Many counts were recorded for this clonotype. V and J are TRBV14 and TRBJ1-1; D remains unclear. This CDR3 has 13 amino acids. CDR1 is SGHDN and CDR2 is FVKESK in the germline V gene. Trimming pared 0 bases from V and 5 bases from J, leaving 7 bases between. The CDR3 DNA sequence: TGTGCCAGCAGCCAAGATCGTGGGACTGAAGCTTTCTTT. Amino acid sequence: CASSQDRGTEAFF.

This clonotype was observed at least ten times. V usage is TRBV6-2 or TRBV6-3 and J usage is TRBJ2-6; 7 nucleotides align to TRBD1. The V segment lost 6 bases and the J segment 4 bases; nucleotides outside the gene matches: 6. The CDR3 is made up of 15 amino acids. The germline gives CDR1 MNHEY, CDR2 SVGEGT. CDR3 in amino acids: CASRPTGAGANVLTF. The CDR3 region has the DNA TGTGCCAGCAGGCCAACAGGGGCCGGGGCCAACGTCCTGACTTTC.

By share, this clonotype counts as medium-sized. The chain couples TRBV6-6 to TRBJ2-7; D possibly corresponds to TRBD2 (6 bases). The V gene's germline CDR1 is MNHNY and CDR2 SVGAGI (reference sequence). V lost 5 bases and J lost 4, with 12 bases in between. CDR3 length: 13 residues. The CDR3: CASSPSRGYEQYF. The CDR3 nucleotides read TGTGCCAGCAGTCCATCCCGGGGGTACGAGCAGTACTTC.

This clonotype qualifies as medium-sized. The chain uses TRBV11-1 and TRBJ1-2, with D perhaps matching TRBD1 (5 bases). The V and J ends lost 2 bases and 6 bases respectively, with 16 bases between them. There are 15 residues in the CDR3. In germline, CDR1 is SGHAT, CDR2 FQDESV (reference sequence). CDR3 in DNA: TGTGCCAGCAGCTTAAGCAGGGTAGGATTCGATGGCTACACCTTC. Translating it yields CASSLSRVGFDGYTF. Looking up the rest from reference TRBV11-1 and TRBJ1-2 gives the full variable domain: EAEVAQSPRYKITEKSQAVAFWCDPISGHATLYWYRQILGQGPELLVQFQDESVVDDSQLPKDRFSAERLKGVDSTLKIQPAELGDSAMYLCASSLSRVGFDGYTFGSGTRLTVV.

This clonotype was seen many times. V usage is TRBV7-8 and J usage is TRBJ2-2; perhaps TRBD1 as D (6 bases). This CDR3 is 14 amino acids long. The germline V and J ends were trimmed by 3 bases and 5 bases, with 10 bases remaining between them. Per germline, CDR1 SGHVS and CDR2 FQNEAQ. The CDR3 nucleotides are TGTGCCAGCAGCTTGGACAGTTGGACCGGGGAGCTGTTTTTT. It encodes CASSLDSWTGELFF. The whole variable domain, filled in from reference TRBV7-8 and TRBJ2-2, reads GAGVSQSPRYKVAKRGQDVALRCDPISGHVSLFWYQQALGQGPEFLTYFQNEAQLDKSGLPSDRFFAERPEGSVSTLKIQRTQQEDSAVYLCASSLDSWTGELFFGEGSRLTVL.

This clonotype counts as medium-sized (0.01 to 0.1%). J is TRBJ2-3 and V is TRBV29-1, with 11 bases identical to TRBD2. V lost 2 bases to trimming and J lost 5 bases; unmatched junction nucleotides: 15. Germline V gives CDR1 SQVTM, CDR2 ANQGSEA. This CDR3 spans 18 amino acids. CDR3 region: CSVEPSASLAGVVDTQYF. In DNA form, the CDR3 reads TGCAGCGTTGAACCTAGTGCCTCACTAGCGGGAGTGGTAGATACGCAGTATTTT.

This clonotype was detected many times. This chain uses TRBV3-1 with TRBJ2-7; 7 bases match TRBD1. Trimming at V came to 4 bases and at J to 6 bases, leaving 6 bases not matched to a gene. Germline values: CDR1 LGHDT, CDR2 YNNKEL (reference sequence). There are 13 residues in the CDR3. CDR3 nucleotide sequence: TGTGCCAGCAGCCTGTACCGGGACAGCGAGCAGTACTTC. Its translation: CASSLYRDSEQYF.

This clonotype was seen ten or more times. The rearrangement joins TRBV27 to TRBJ2-7, with D possibly matching TRBD2 (7 bases). This CDR3 spans 14 amino acids. V dropped 3 bases and J dropped 4 bases, with 13 bases sitting between them. Germline values: CDR1 MNHEY, CDR2 SMNVEV (reference sequence). The DNA for the CDR3 is TGTGCCAGCAGTTTGGGGGGGCGAGGATACGAGCAGTACTTC. As protein: CASSLGGRGYEQYF.

This clonotype has at least ten counts. The chain uses TRBV29-1 and TRBJ2-3, with TRBD2 as a possible D gene (6 bases). Looked up from germline, CDR1 is SQVTM and CDR2 is ANQGSEA. The CDR3 runs to 13 residues. Trimming took off 6 bases at V and 2 bases at J, with 12 bases between the two ends. The CDR3 sequence: CSVDLALTDTQYF. CDR3 coding DNA: TGCAGCGTGGACCTAGCGCTCACAGATACGCAGTATTTT.